These T cell receptor beta chains were read from a single sample in a study of shared clonotypes between healthy human individuals. Assay used: immunoSEQ multiplex PCR; TCRdb lists only in-frame clones, some missing. The data show millions of clones, approximately 93% seen once. Sequenced input: naive CD4+ T cells from PBMCs. The receptor set was obtained from a man aged 18 to 29 in good health. Some clones in this sample may be carry-over from other donors' samples. The CDR3 runs from the conserved cysteine through the conserved F or W. A clone size is listed for some rows: how often the clone was seen (once, few, many), or a class if it is expanded.

j_call: TRBJ2-1; clone_size: .; v_call: TRBV2; cdr3_aa: CASSDLDRRVTEQFF
j_call: TRBJ1-1; clone_size: few; v_call: TRBV6-5; cdr3_aa: CASSQPTVNTEAFF
j_call: TRBJ2-2; clone_size: once; v_call: TRBV4-3; cdr3_aa: CASSQVAGELFF
j_call: TRBJ1-2; clone_size: .; v_call: TRBV7-2; cdr3_aa: CASSLVQTGGKGYTF
j_call: TRBJ2-7; clone_size: .; v_call: TRBV5-1; cdr3_aa: CASSFASGDYEQYF
j_call: TRBJ1-1; clone_size: .; v_call: TRBV2; cdr3_aa: CASGYHTEAFF
j_call: TRBJ2-3; clone_size: .; v_call: TRBV28; cdr3_aa: CASRTGTPNTQYF
j_call: TRBJ2-7; clone_size: .; v_call: TRBV5-8; cdr3_aa: CADRASYEQYF
j_call: TRBJ2-1; clone_size: once; v_call: TRBV7-9; cdr3_aa: CASSYPPGQVSDEQFF
j_call: TRBJ2-3; clone_size: .; v_call: TRBV7-2; cdr3_aa: CASSLAGLAVSTDTQYF
j_call: TRBJ1-4; clone_size: once; v_call: TRBV7-9; cdr3_aa: CASSSQGQRNEKLFF
j_call: TRBJ2-5; clone_size: .; v_call: TRBV5-1; cdr3_aa: CASSSQRQETQYF
j_call: TRBJ2-3; clone_size: .; v_call: TRBV19; cdr3_aa: CASSIEEVGTDTQYF
j_call: TRBJ2-4; clone_size: .; v_call: TRBV30; cdr3_aa: CAWSASRGNIQYF
j_call: TRBJ2-1; clone_size: .; v_call: TRBV5-1; cdr3_aa: CASSLGAGGYNEQFF
j_call: TRBJ1-1; clone_size: .; v_call: TRBV27; cdr3_aa: CASSLIGDPPRTEAFF
j_call: TRBJ2-6; clone_size: .; v_call: TRBV11-2; cdr3_aa: CASSLFQGAGANVLTF
j_call: TRBJ2-3; clone_size: .; v_call: TRBV7-6; cdr3_aa: CASSQNSFSTDTQYF
j_call: TRBJ2-4; clone_size: .; v_call: TRBV28; cdr3_aa: CATQGGQGTNIQYF
j_call: TRBJ2-2; clone_size: once; v_call: TRBV7-9; cdr3_aa: CASSLVGEAGELFF
j_call: TRBJ1-2; clone_size: .; v_call: TRBV4-1; cdr3_aa: CASSQAGAGYGYTF
j_call: TRBJ1-1; clone_size: .; v_call: TRBV5-1; cdr3_aa: CASSLDRVRLNTEAFF
j_call: TRBJ1-2; clone_size: once; v_call: TRBV5-1; cdr3_aa: CASSFGQEANYGYTF
j_call: TRBJ1-2; clone_size: .; v_call: TRBV5-1; cdr3_aa: CASSLDQNYGYTF
j_call: TRBJ1-2; clone_size: .; v_call: TRBV6-6; cdr3_aa: CASSSQDRGNYGYTF
j_call: TRBJ2-3; clone_size: .; v_call: TRBV27; cdr3_aa: CASTPGEQSTDTQYF
j_call: TRBJ2-5; clone_size: .; v_call: TRBV7-8; cdr3_aa: CASSRIVAGETQYF
j_call: TRBJ2-1; clone_size: .; v_call: TRBV6-1; cdr3_aa: CASREARSDEQFF
j_call: TRBJ2-3; clone_size: .; v_call: TRBV2; cdr3_aa: CASSADRDLTDTQYF
j_call: TRBJ2-3; clone_size: .; v_call: TRBV19; cdr3_aa: CASSDRVGTDTQYF
j_call: TRBJ2-1; clone_size: .; v_call: TRBV11-2; cdr3_aa: CASSLAGGSYNEQFF
j_call: TRBJ1-2; clone_size: .; v_call: TRBV18; cdr3_aa: CASSPLAVYGYTF
j_call: TRBJ2-7; clone_size: .; v_call: TRBV7-6; cdr3_aa: CASSLVGISEQYF
j_call: TRBJ2-7; clone_size: .; v_call: TRBV6-1; cdr3_aa: CASSEGGASYEQYF
j_call: TRBJ2-7; clone_size: .; v_call: TRBV18; cdr3_aa: CASSPPSKGDYEQYF
j_call: TRBJ2-1; clone_size: .; v_call: TRBV9; cdr3_aa: CASSVEGQGSYEQFF
j_call: TRBJ1-2; clone_size: once; v_call: TRBV30; cdr3_aa: CAGRGTHGYTF
j_call: TRBJ1-1; clone_size: once; v_call: TRBV5-4; cdr3_aa: CASSLVRGSTEAFF
j_call: TRBJ2-3; clone_size: .; v_call: TRBV9; cdr3_aa: CASSVSTDTQYF
j_call: TRBJ2-7; clone_size: .; v_call: TRBV7-8; cdr3_aa: CASSRTRTSDEQYF
j_call: TRBJ1-1; clone_size: .; v_call: TRBV2; cdr3_aa: CASSWTGSPTEAFF
j_call: TRBJ1-4; clone_size: .; v_call: TRBV4-1; cdr3_aa: CASSQRAPTTGGEKLFF
j_call: TRBJ2-7; clone_size: .; v_call: TRBV19; cdr3_aa: CASSIPGRSYEQYF
j_call: TRBJ2-6; clone_size: .; v_call: TRBV5-8; cdr3_aa: CASSSGTGDSGANVLTF
j_call: TRBJ1-2; clone_size: .; v_call: TRBV7-2; cdr3_aa: CASSLALGGVRYGYTF
j_call: TRBJ2-7; clone_size: few; v_call: TRBV5-1; cdr3_aa: CASSTTSGSYEQYF
j_call: TRBJ2-1; clone_size: .; v_call: TRBV11-3; cdr3_aa: CASSLDGGAGVSYNEQFF
j_call: TRBJ1-4; clone_size: few; v_call: TRBV28; cdr3_aa: CASRSGTGNMWQKLFF
j_call: TRBJ2-2; clone_size: .; v_call: TRBV28; cdr3_aa: CASSLLGLAGARELFF
j_call: TRBJ2-3; clone_size: .; v_call: TRBV5-1; cdr3_aa: CASSLLLAADTQYF
j_call: TRBJ2-5; clone_size: .; v_call: TRBV6-6; cdr3_aa: CASSYPGGARETQYF
j_call: TRBJ1-5; clone_size: .; v_call: TRBV6-5; cdr3_aa: CASSYSLNQPQHF
j_call: TRBJ2-1; clone_size: .; v_call: TRBV28; cdr3_aa: CASSQPSWTSGAYNEQFF
j_call: TRBJ1-4; clone_size: .; v_call: TRBV30; cdr3_aa: CAWTETGAGTNEKLFF
j_call: TRBJ2-1; clone_size: .; v_call: TRBV7-7; cdr3_aa: CASSFRQGDEQFF
j_call: TRBJ2-2; clone_size: .; v_call: TRBV9; cdr3_aa: CASSAQGSAGELFF
j_call: TRBJ2-7; clone_size: .; v_call: TRBV18; cdr3_aa: CASSPLPGTNSYEQYF
j_call: TRBJ2-1; clone_size: .; v_call: TRBV7-3; cdr3_aa: CASSVSGRAYNEQFF
j_call: TRBJ2-1; clone_size: .; v_call: TRBV19; cdr3_aa: CASSAGTSGSNEQFF